These 8 T cell receptor beta chains were all obtained from the same sample, sequenced in a study of PD-1 blockade in classical Hodgkin lymphoma. The time point was: cycle 4 day 1 (C4D1), after 6 weeks of nivolumab. Every patient experienced relapse after autologous stem cell transplantation, and brentuximab vedotin exposure varied. Profiling relied on immunoSEQ multiplex PCR, and the TCRdb table lists in-frame clones only, not all of them. The top ten clones hold around 4% of a sample with approximately 30,000 clones, over 60% of them seen once. The sequenced sample was peripheral blood mononuclear cells (PBMCs), obtained before the fourth cycle of nivolumab. The receptor set was obtained from a human donor with classical Hodgkin lymphoma.

This clone ranks as medium-sized. The chain recombines TRBV5-8 with TRBJ2-7; D is undetermined. Germline assignment: CDR1 SGHTS and CDR2 YDEGEE. The CDR3 extends over 10 amino acids. Trimming removed 2 bases from V and 3 bases from J, with 0 bases in between. CDR3 coding DNA: TGTGCCAGCAGCTTCTACGAGCAGTACTTC. Residues: CASSFYEQYF.

The chain links TRBV7-2 to TRBJ1-1, with D possibly matching TRBD1 (5 bases). This CDR3 spans 16 amino acids. Germline-derived CDR1 and CDR2 are SGHTA and FQGNSA. Trimming pared 5 bases from V and 2 bases from J, leaving 18 bases between. This CDR3 reads CASSNRARDGNTEAFF. The CDR3 nucleotides read TGTGCCAGCAGCAATAGGGCCCGGGACGGCAACACTGAAGCTTTCTTT. Full variable domain (rest looked up from reference TRBV7-2 and TRBJ1-1): GAGVSQSPSNKVTEKGKDVELRCDPISGHTALYWYRQSLGQGLEFLIYFQGNSAPDKSGLPSDRFSAERTGGSVSTLTIQRTQQEDSAVYLCASSNRARDGNTEAFFGQGTRLTVV.

This clone was seen just once. Other DNA sequences of this sample code for an identical CDR3. V is TRBV6-5 and J is TRBJ2-1; 9 nucleotides match TRBD2. The CDR3 runs 15 residues. Germline V gene sequence: CDR1 MNHEY, CDR2 SVGAGI. V was clipped by 4 bases and J by 1 base; unmatched bases: 2. CDR3 protein: CASSFSGSSYNEQFF. The DNA for the CDR3 is TGTGCCAGCAGTTTTAGCGGGAGTTCCTACAATGAGCAGTTCTTC.

The J gene is TRBJ2-7, the V gene TRBV28; 9 bases align to TRBD1. The CDR3 length is 15 residues. Trimming cost V 6 bases and J 2 bases; bases outside gene matches: 8. CDR1 MDHEN and CDR2 SYDVKM come from the germline V gene. CDR3 amino acids: CASSLTGTGTYEQYF. The CDR3 coding sequence is TGTGCCAGCAGCCTAACCGGGACAGGGACCTACGAGCAGTACTTC.

This chain connects TRBV21-1 to TRBJ1-1; TRBD1, the D gene given by the table, was not confirmed from the DNA. TRBV21-1 is deemed a pseudogene. The CDR3 sequence is 17 residues long. CDR3: CASSRVTRDSKNTEAFF. In DNA form, the CDR3 reads TGTGCCAGCAGCAGGGTAACTAGGGACAGTAAGAACACTGAAGCTTTCTTT.

The J gene is TRBJ1-1, the V gene TRBV4-3; D is unresolved. Per germline, CDR1 LGHNA and CDR2 YSLEER. The CDR3 runs to 16 residues. V dropped 0 bases and J dropped 0 bases, with 11 bases sitting between them. The CDR3 DNA reads TGCGCCAGCAGCCAAGATAGTGGGGTGATGAACACTGAAGCTTTCTTT. Its translation is CASSQDSGVMNTEAFF.

This sequence joins TRBV5-4 and TRBJ2-3; D is undetermined. Between the trimmed V and J ends, which lost 3 bases and 1 base, there was a span of 9 bases. This CDR3 comprises 14 residues. Germline loops: CDR1 SGHNT, CDR2 YYREEE (reference sequence). Here the CDR3 DNA reads TGTGCCAGCAGCTGGGATATTGGCACAGATACGCAGTATTTT. This translates into CASSWDIGTDTQYF.

The chain links TRBV28 to TRBJ2-5, with 7 nucleotides matching TRBD2. Unmatched junction bases numbered 6, after V lost 1 base and J lost 10 bases. From germline, CDR1 is MDHEN and CDR2 SYDVKM. This CDR3 comprises 13 residues. CDR3 bases: TGTGCCAGCAGTTTATCCGGGAGGAGTCTCCAGTACTTC. Protein sequence: CASSLSGRSLQYF.